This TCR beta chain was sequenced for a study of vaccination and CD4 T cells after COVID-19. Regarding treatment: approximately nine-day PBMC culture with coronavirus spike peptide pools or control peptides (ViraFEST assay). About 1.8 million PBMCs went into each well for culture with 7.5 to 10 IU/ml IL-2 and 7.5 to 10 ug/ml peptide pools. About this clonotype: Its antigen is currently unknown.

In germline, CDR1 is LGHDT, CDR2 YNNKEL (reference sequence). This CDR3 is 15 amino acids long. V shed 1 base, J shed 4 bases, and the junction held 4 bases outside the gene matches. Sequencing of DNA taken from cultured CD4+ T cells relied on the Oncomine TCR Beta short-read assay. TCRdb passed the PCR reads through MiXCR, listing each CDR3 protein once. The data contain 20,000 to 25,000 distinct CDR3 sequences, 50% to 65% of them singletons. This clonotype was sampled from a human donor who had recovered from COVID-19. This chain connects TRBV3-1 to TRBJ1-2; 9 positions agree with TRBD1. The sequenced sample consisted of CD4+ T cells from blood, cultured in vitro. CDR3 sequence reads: CASSQVGQGSYGYTF. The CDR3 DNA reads TGTGCCAGCAGCCAAGTAGGACAGGGGTCCTATGGCTACACCTTC.